This T cell receptor beta chain was recovered during a study of blood T cells in healthy people across ages. Study-wide findings and caveats: Diversity of TCR beta correlated strongly with naive T cell percentage. The recorded TCR beta diversity per million T cells decreased in a roughly linear manner with age. Comparison with aged donors showed that long-lived donors had more naive CD4+ cells and higher diversity.

Germline V gene sequence: CDR1 SQVTM, CDR2 ANQGSEA. V lost 7 bases to trimming and J lost 1 base, with 18 bases between them. The CDR3 is 15 residues long. Alongside a J-beta primer mix, a sample-barcoded 5' primer served in a second PCR lasting about 6 to 12 cycles. TCRdb reprocessed the 5' RACE reads with MiXCR, giving one entry per CDR3 protein. The sample carries hundreds of thousands of distinct CDR3 sequences, approximately 60% recorded once. Isolation per sample recovered at least 7 million PBMCs. Comment on this clonotype: The antigen is unknown.

The sequenced sample was blood. The TCR comes from a man aged 35-49 years in good health. V is TRBV29-1 and J is TRBJ2-3, with D perhaps matching TRBD2 (5 bases). This CDR3 reads CSAPRTYQGTDTQYF. For the CDR3, the DNA is TGCAGCGCCCCCCGGACTTATCAAGGCACAGATACGCAGTATTTT.